The 8 T cell receptor beta chains listed next were all sequenced from one sample in a study of cytomegalovirus exposure and HLA in healthy donors. Both 60 Vbeta primers and 13 Jbeta primers went into the PCR. TCRdb's table, derived via immunoSEQ multiplex PCR, lists solely in-frame clones and lacks some. The sample holds 150,000 to 200,000 clones; 70% to 75% are singletons and the top ten take about 4.7%. Sequencing used PBMCs. Receptors originate from a young man in good health and CMV-seropositive.

The chain carries TRBV29-1 and TRBJ1-4; D remains unclear. Germline values: CDR1 SQVTM, CDR2 ANQGSEA. The V gene lost 0 bases and the J gene lost 8 bases, with 10 bases spanning the gap. CDR3 length: 13 residues. DNA for the CDR3: TGCAGCGTTGAAGAGACATTCGGAGAAAAACTGTTTTTT. It specifies CSVEETFGEKLFF.

The chain couples TRBV10-3 to TRBJ2-2; 7 bases are a match to TRBD1. Trimming at V came to 6 bases and at J to 3 bases, leaving 4 bases not matched to a gene. Germline loops: CDR1 ENHRY, CDR2 SYGVKD. CDR3 length equals 14 residues. CDR3 bases: TGTGCCATCAGGGAACAGGGGTACACCGGGGAGCTGTTTTTT. Its translation is CAIREQGYTGELFF.

The CDR3 loop reads CASSLQGLYGYTF. The CDR3 coding sequence is TGTGCCAGCAGTTTACAGGGCCTATATGGCTACACCTTC. V and J are TRBV6-5 and TRBJ1-2; a possible D gene is TRBD1 (6 bases). This CDR3 is built from 13 residues. Germline CDR1 MNHEY, CDR2 SVGAGI. Trimming removed 4 bases from V and 5 bases from J, with 11 bases in between.

This chain links TRBV5-6 with TRBJ2-1; tentatively, D is TRBD1 (7 bases). V lost 2 bases to trimming and J lost 4 bases, with 10 bases between them. CDR3 size: 14 residues. Germline V gene sequence: CDR1 SGHDT, CDR2 YYEEEE. The CDR3 sequence is CASSFPGGYNEQFF. CDR3 DNA: TGTGCCAGCAGCTTTCCAGGGGGGTACAATGAGCAGTTCTTC. The full variable domain, in which reference TRBV5-6 and TRBJ2-1 provide the parts outside the CDR3, is DAGVTQSPTHLIKTRGQQVTLRCSPKSGHDTVSWYQQALGQGPQFIFQYYEEEERQRGNFPDRFSGHQFPNYSSELNVNALLLGDSALYLCASSFPGGYNEQFFGPGTRLTVL.

The rearrangement links TRBV9 to TRBJ1-2; unclear D gene. The V end was cut by 1 base, the J end by 8 bases, with 15 bases between. CDR1 is SGDLS, CDR2 YYNGEE, per germline. This CDR3 region has 14 residues. CDR3 protein: CASSVRNEVGGYTF. CDR3 bases: TGTGCCAGCAGCGTAAGAAACGAGGTTGGAGGCTACACCTTC.

V and J are TRBV6-1 and TRBJ2-7, with 8 bases aligning to TRBD1. Losses at the gene ends were 4 bases for V and 0 bases for J; bases not matched to a gene: 5. This CDR3 is built from 15 residues. Per the germline V gene, CDR1 is MNHNS and CDR2 is SASEGT. CDR3 protein: CASSVGQVNSYEQYV. Written as DNA, the CDR3 is TGTGCCAGCAGTGTGGGACAGGTTAACTCCTACGAGCAGTACGTC.

The gene calls are TRBV27 and TRBJ1-6, with D possibly being TRBD1 (6 bases). Trimming took 4 bases from V and 7 from J, leaving 14 bases between them. The CDR3 runs 15 residues. Germline values: CDR1 MNHEY, CDR2 SMNVEV (reference sequence). The CDR3: CASSSLTGENSPLHF. The CDR3 region has the DNA TGTGCCAGCAGTTCATTGACAGGAGAAAATTCACCCCTCCACTTT.

This CDR3 is CASIPGTGNFYGYTF. The CDR3 region has the DNA TGTGCCAGCATCCCCGGGACAGGAAATTTCTATGGCTACACCTTC. The chain is built from TRBV9 and TRBJ1-2; the match to TRBD1 covers 8 bases. The CDR3 sequence is 15 residues long. Germline V CDR1 and CDR2: SGDLS, YYNGEE. After removal of 6 bases from V and 4 bases from J, the junction contained 11 bases not matched to a gene.